Listed below are T cell receptor beta chains from one sample, sequenced in a study of graft-versus-host responses after intestinal transplantation. Libraries were prepared by immunoSEQ multiplex PCR; TCRdb keeps only in-frame clonotypes and omits some of them. Of about 4,600 clones in the sample, approximately 25% were seen once. This sample comprised alloreactive CD4+ T cells from a mixed lymphocyte reaction culture, obtained before intestinal transplant. The origin of the receptors is a human patient who received an intestinal transplant. CDR3s include the opening cysteine and the closing phenylalanine or tryptophan. The D gene is left open where the match is weak. Expanded clones are given a class, and other clones once, few, many or no size at all.

j_call | clone_size | d_call | v_call | cdr3_nt | cdr3_aa
TRBJ1-6 | few | . | TRBV5-1 | TGCGCCAGCAGCTTGGCCAGCGGACGCTATAATTCACCCCTCCACTTT | CASSLASGRYNSPLHF
TRBJ2-5 | . | . | TRBV29-1 | TGCAGCGTTGAGCGGGACGGGAAACAAGAGACCCAGTACTTC | CSVERDGKQETQYF
TRBJ2-7 | . | . | TRBV4-2 | TGTGCCAGCAGCCAAGTGTCCCTCTTCGGTTACGAGCAGTACTTC | CASSQVSLFGYEQYF
TRBJ2-3 | . | . | TRBV2 | TGTGCCAGCAGATCCCAGGGTTTTAGCATAGATACGCAGTATTTT | CASRSQGFSIDTQYF
TRBJ1-2 | . | . | TRBV5-1 | TGCGCCAGCAGCTTGGACAGGGACTATGGCTACACCTTC | CASSLDRDYGYTF
TRBJ2-1 | few | . | TRBV7-9 | TGTGCCAGCAGCTTATGGCGGGCTCTTTCCTACAATGAGCAGTTCTTC | CASSLWRALSYNEQFF
TRBJ2-1 | large | TRBD2 | TRBV2 | TGTGCCAGCAGCCGCCCTCTTCTAGCGGGGGGGCAGAATGAGCAGTTCTTC | CASSRPLLAGGQNEQFF
TRBJ1-6 | . | . | TRBV4-1 | TGCGCCAGCAGCCAAGGCTCCAGGAATAATTCACCCCTCCACTTT | CASSQGSRNNSPLHF
TRBJ1-6 | few | . | TRBV4-2 | TGTGCCAGCAGCCAAGAAGCAGGGAGGTCACCCCTCCACTTT | CASSQEAGRSPLHF
TRBJ2-7 | medium-sized | TRBD2 | TRBV9 | TGTGCCAGCAGCGTAGCTCCAGCGGGAGGGCCTCACGAGCAGTACTTC | CASSVAPAGGPHEQYF
TRBJ1-2 | . | TRBD1 | TRBV5-4 | TGTGCCAGCAGCTTGGGACAGGGAAACTATGGCTACACCTTC | CASSLGQGNYGYTF
TRBJ2-2 | few | . | TRBV5-1 | TGCGCCAGCAGCTTGGTACCCTCCGGAGTTGTCGGGGAGCTGTTTTTT | CASSLVPSGVVGELFF
TRBJ2-7 | medium-sized | TRBD2 | TRBV2 | TGTGCCAGCAGTCCGGGACTAGCGGGACCCCGCGGCGAGCAGTACTTC | CASSPGLAGPRGEQYF
TRBJ1-2 | medium-sized | . | TRBV6-4 | TGTGCCAGCAGTGACTCGCCTTGGGGGACACCTTATGGCTACACCTTC | CASSDSPWGTPYGYTF
TRBJ2-3 | few | TRBD2 | TRBV5-6 | TGTGCCAGCAGCAGGGGACTAGAGATTACGCAGTATTTT | CASSRGLEITQYF
TRBJ2-3 | . | TRBD2 | TRBV6-5 | TGTGCCAGCAAGACTAGCGGGGCTAGCACAGATACGCAGTATTTT | CASKTSGASTDTQYF
TRBJ2-3 | . | . | TRBV7-6 | TGTGCCAGCAGCTTAGAGGCGTCGACAGATACGCAGTATTTT | CASSLEASTDTQYF
TRBJ2-1 | once | TRBD2 | TRBV28 | TGTGCCAGCAGTTCCGGACTAGCGGGAGGGGAAGGGAACAATGAGCAGTTCTTC | CASSSGLAGGEGNNEQFF
TRBJ2-3 | medium-sized | TRBD2 | TRBV30 | TGTGCCTGGAGTGTATGGGGGGGATACACAGATACGCAGTATTTT | CAWSVWGGYTDTQYF
TRBJ1-1 | . | . | TRBV21-1 | TGTGCCAGCAGCAGACAGGGAGGTAAAAACACTGAAGCTTTCTTT | CASSRQGGKNTEAFF
TRBJ2-3 | few | . | TRBV7-3 | TGTGCCAGCAGCTTAGGGGGGCCCACAGATACGCAGTATTTT | CASSLGGPTDTQYF
TRBJ1-2 | . | . | TRBV4-2 | TGTGCCAGCAGCCAAGATGGTCAGGGGCGCGCAGGTGGCTACACCTTC | CASSQDGQGRAGGYTF
TRBJ1-5 | few | . | TRBV6-1 | TGTGCCAGCAGTGAACTAGCAGGCGGGGCCAATCAGCCCCAGCATTTT | CASSELAGGANQPQHF
TRBJ2-1 | few | TRBD2 | TRBV4-2 | TGTGCCAGCAGACTCACTAGCGGTTTCTACAATGAGCAGTTCTTC | CASRLTSGFYNEQFF
TRBJ2-3 | . | . | TRBV6-6 | TGTGCCAGCAGTTACTACAGGGCAGATACGCAGTATTTT | CASSYYRADTQYF
TRBJ1-5 | medium-sized | . | TRBV2 | TGTGCCAGCAGTGGTACGGGCAATCAGCCCCAGCATTTT | CASSGTGNQPQHF
TRBJ2-1 | . | . | TRBV5-6 | TGTGCCAGCAGCCGACTGTCCTCCTACAATGAGCAGTTCTTC | CASSRLSSYNEQFF
TRBJ2-5 | . | TRBD2 | TRBV11-3 | TGTGCCAGCAGCGCCACGACGCGGAGCGGGGGGCTATACCAAGAGACCCAGTACTTC | CASSATTRSGGLYQETQYF
TRBJ2-1 | . | . | TRBV11-1 | TGTGCCAGCAGCTTAGCGGGGGGCTCCTACAATGAGCAGTTCTTC | CASSLAGGSYNEQFF
TRBJ2-7 | . | . | TRBV29-1 | TGCAGCGTTCTCTCGGGGACCACCTACGAGCAGTACTTC | CSVLSGTTYEQYF
TRBJ1-3 | . | . | TRBV30 | TGTGCCTGGAGTCTGTCGAAGAGCTCTGGAAACACCATATATTTT | CAWSLSKSSGNTIYF
TRBJ2-2 | many | TRBD2 | TRBV4-1 | TGCGCCAGCAGCCAGGGACTAGCGGGGGGGATGTCGAACACCGGGGAGCTGTTTTTT | CASSQGLAGGMSNTGELFF
TRBJ2-7 | few | . | TRBV20-1 | TGCAGTGCTCTTAGGGGGTACGAGCAGTACTTC | CSALRGYEQYF
TRBJ2-7 | . | TRBD2 | TRBV6-7 | TGTGCCAGCAGTTACCCCCCCAGCGGGAAGCGGATGCTGTGGTACTTC | CASSYPPSGKRMLWYF
TRBJ2-7 | medium-sized | . | TRBV11-2 | TGTGCCAGCAGCCTCCAGGGTTACGAGCAGTACTTC | CASSLQGYEQYF
TRBJ2-5 | few | . | TRBV7-2 | TGTGCCAGCAGCTTAGGCGTCAGGGCGGACGAGACCCAGTACTTC | CASSLGVRADETQYF
TRBJ1-4 | . | . | TRBV5-8 | TGTGCCAGCAGCCGCGGCGAACAAGCCCCTAATGAAAAACTGTTTTTT | CASSRGEQAPNEKLFF
TRBJ2-4 | . | . | TRBV5-4 | TGTGCCAGCAGCCTGACGCCAGTCAAAAACATTCAGTACTTC | CASSLTPVKNIQYF
TRBJ2-7 | . | . | TRBV7-9 | TGTGCCAGCCATCCACCACTAGGGACCGAGCAGTACTTC | CASHPPLGTEQYF
TRBJ1-2 | . | . | TRBV19 | TGTGCCAGTAGTATAGCCCGAAACTATGGCTACACCTTC | CASSIARNYGYTF
TRBJ2-5 | few | TRBD1 | TRBV11-2 | TGTGCCAGCAGCTTAGGCCACAGGGGGCAAGAGACCCAGTACTTC | CASSLGHRGQETQYF
TRBJ1-1 | few | . | TRBV6-6 | TGTGCCAGCAGTTACTTCAGGGATGGCACTGAAGCTTTCTTT | CASSYFRDGTEAFF
TRBJ2-7 | once | . | TRBV5-1 | TGCGCCAGCAGCTTGGCCAGCTCCTACGAGCAGTACTTC | CASSLASSYEQYF
TRBJ1-6 | . | TRBD1 | TRBV15 | TGTGCCACCAGCAGCAGAGGACAGGGACGCTCCTATAATTCACCCCTCCACTTT | CATSSRGQGRSYNSPLHF
TRBJ1-3 | few | TRBD1 | TRBV6-5 | TGTGCCAGCAGGACAGGGCTCTCTGGAAACACCATATATTTT | CASRTGLSGNTIYF
TRBJ1-3 | . | TRBD1 | TRBV4-1 | TGCGCCAGCAGCCGCCTTGCCCGGGACAGGGTTGACACTGCGGGAAACACCATATATTTT | CASSRLARDRVDTAGNTIYF
TRBJ1-2 | . | . | TRBV6-9 | TGTGCCAGCAGTTTCATCGCTAACTATGGCTACACCTTC | CASSFIANYGYTF
TRBJ2-7 | medium-sized | . | TRBV25-1 | TGTGCCAGCAGGGCCAGTGCCTCCTACGAGCAGTACTTC | CASRASASYEQYF
TRBJ2-3 | . | . | TRBV21-1 | TGTGCCAGCCGGGGGACTAGCGGGGAAGCAGATACGCAGTATTTT | CASRGTSGEADTQYF
TRBJ1-2 | . | . | TRBV18 | TGTGCCAGCTCCAGTTCCGGCGGGAATGGCTACACCTTC | CASSSSGGNGYTF
TRBJ2-5 | few | . | TRBV7-6 | TGTGCCAGCTGGGAGACCCAGTACTTC | CASWETQYF
TRBJ1-5 | medium-sized | TRBD1 | TRBV10-3 | TGTGCCATCAGTGCTCGATGGATGGGACAGGTAGGAGATCAGCCCCAGCATTTT | CAISARWMGQVGDQPQHF
TRBJ2-5 | large | . | TRBV6-1 | TGTGCCAGCAGTGAAGCTAGTGGAGAGACCCAGTACTTC | CASSEASGETQYF
TRBJ1-1 | . | . | TRBV6-1 | TGTGCCAGCACCTCTGACAGGAAGGCTTTCTTT | CASTSDRKAFF
TRBJ1-4 | once | . | TRBV5-5 | TGTGCCAGCAGCTCTTGGTGGGGGGAAAAACTGTTTTTT | CASSSWWGEKLFF